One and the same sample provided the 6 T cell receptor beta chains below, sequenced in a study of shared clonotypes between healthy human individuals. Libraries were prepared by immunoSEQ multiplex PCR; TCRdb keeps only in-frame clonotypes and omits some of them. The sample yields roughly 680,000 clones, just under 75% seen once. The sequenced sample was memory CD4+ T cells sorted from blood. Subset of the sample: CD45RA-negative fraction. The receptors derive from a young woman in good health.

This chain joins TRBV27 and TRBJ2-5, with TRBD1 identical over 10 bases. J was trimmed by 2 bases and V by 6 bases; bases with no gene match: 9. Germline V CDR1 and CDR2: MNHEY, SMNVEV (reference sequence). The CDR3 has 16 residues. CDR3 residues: CASRPIDRGPQETQYF. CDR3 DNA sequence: TGTGCCAGCAGGCCAATAGACAGGGGGCCTCAAGAGACCCAGTACTTC.

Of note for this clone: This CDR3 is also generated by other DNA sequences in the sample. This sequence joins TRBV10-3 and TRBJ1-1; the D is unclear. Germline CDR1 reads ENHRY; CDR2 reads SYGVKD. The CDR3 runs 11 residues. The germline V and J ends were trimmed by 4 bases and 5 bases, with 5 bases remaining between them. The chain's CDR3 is CAISGNTEAFF. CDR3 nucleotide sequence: TGTGCCATCAGTGGAAATACTGAAGCTTTCTTT.

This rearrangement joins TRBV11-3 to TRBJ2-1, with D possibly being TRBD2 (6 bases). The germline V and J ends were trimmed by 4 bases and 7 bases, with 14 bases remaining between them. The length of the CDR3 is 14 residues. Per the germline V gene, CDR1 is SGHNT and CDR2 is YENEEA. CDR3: CASSYGGARNEQFF. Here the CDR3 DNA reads TGTGCCAGCAGCTATGGAGGGGCCCGTAATGAGCAGTTCTTC.

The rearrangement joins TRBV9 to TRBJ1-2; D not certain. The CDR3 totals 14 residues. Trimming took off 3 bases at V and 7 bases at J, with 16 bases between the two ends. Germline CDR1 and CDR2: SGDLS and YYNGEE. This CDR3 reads CASSDSGDARGYTF. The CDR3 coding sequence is TGTGCCAGCAGCGATTCCGGCGACGCCCGTGGCTACACCTTC. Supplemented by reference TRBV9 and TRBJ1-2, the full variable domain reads DSGVTQTPKHLITATGQRVTLRCSPRSGDLSVYWYQQSLDQGLQFLIQYYNGEERAKGNILERFSAQQFPDLHSELNLSSLELGDSALYFCASSDSGDARGYTFGSGTRLTVV.

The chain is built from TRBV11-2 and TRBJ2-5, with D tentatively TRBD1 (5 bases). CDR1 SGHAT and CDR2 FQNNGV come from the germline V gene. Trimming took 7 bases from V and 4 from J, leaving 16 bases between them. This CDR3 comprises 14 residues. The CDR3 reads CASTLSRVGETQYF. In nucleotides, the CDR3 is TGTGCCAGCACCCTGAGCAGGGTCGGAGAGACCCAGTACTTC.

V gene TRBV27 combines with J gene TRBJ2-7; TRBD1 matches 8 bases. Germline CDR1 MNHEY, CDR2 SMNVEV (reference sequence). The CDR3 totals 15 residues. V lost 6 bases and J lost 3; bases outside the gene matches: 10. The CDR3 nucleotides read TGTGCCAGCAGGACGGACAGGGTAAACGTCTACGAGCAGTACTTC. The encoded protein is CASRTDRVNVYEQYF.